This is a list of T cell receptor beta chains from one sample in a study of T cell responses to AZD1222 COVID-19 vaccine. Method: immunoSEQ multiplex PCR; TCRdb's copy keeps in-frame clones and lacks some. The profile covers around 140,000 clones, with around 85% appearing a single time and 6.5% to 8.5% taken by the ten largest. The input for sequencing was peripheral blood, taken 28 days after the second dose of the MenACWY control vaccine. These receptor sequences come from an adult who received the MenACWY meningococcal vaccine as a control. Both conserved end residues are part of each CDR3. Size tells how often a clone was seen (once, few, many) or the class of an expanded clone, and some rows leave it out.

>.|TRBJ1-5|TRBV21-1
CASTSKGSRGSNQPQHF
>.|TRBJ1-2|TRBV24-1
CATSDATGGGYGYTF
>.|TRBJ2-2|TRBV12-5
CASGPSGTGGGELFF
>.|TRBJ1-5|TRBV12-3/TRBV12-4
CASSRDTNQPQHF
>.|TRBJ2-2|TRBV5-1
CASSSWTGQNTGELFF
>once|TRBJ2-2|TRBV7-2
CASSLTDGLADTGELFF
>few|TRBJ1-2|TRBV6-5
CASRLGQGSYGYTF
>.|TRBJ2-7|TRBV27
CASSFWDRTYEQYF
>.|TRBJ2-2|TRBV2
CASSDGTSGAYTGELFF
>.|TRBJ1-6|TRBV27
CATRQGGPSSYNSPLHF
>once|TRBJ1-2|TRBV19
CASSSSGAYGYTF
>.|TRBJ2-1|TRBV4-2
CASSQSSGSVDEQFF
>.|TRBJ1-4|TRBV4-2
CASSDIDQGEEKLFF
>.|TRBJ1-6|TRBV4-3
CASSQDPPNSPLHF
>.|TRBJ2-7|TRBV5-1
CASSPGTGLYEQYF
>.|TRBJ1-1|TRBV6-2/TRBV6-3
CASSYWPTGNTEAFF
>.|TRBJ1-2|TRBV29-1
CSVLPRIERGYTF
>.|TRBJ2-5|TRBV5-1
CASSLWDGQETQYF
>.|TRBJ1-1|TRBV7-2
CASSLSRGGRSSAEAFF
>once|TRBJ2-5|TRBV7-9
CASSSGTYQETQYF
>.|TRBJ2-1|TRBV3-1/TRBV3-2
CASSQETSGYNEQFF
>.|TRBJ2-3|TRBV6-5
CASRQPGRTDTQYF
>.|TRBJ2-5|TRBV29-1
CSVEARGAQYF
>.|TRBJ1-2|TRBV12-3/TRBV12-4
CASSSLSGGGYTF
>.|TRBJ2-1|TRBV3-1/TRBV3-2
CASTLTSRTSFDNEQFF
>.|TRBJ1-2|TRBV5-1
CASSLNRQAYYTF
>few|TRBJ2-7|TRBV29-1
CSVDAQGGREQYF
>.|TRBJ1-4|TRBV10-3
CAISERQENEKLFF